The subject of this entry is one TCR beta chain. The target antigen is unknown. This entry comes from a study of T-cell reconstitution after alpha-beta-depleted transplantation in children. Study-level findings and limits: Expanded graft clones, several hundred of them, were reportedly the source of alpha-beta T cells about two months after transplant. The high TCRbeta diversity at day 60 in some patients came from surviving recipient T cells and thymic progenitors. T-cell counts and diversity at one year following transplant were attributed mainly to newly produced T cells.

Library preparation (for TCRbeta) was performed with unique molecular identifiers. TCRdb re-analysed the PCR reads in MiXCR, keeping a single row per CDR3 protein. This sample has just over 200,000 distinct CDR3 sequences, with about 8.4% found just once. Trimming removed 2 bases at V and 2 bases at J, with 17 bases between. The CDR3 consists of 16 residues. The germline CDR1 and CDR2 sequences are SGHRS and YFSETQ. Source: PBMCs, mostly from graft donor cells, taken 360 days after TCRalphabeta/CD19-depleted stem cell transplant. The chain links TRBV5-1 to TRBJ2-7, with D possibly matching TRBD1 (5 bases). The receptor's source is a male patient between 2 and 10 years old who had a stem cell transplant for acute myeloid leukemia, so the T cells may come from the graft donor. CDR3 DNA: TGCGCCAGCAGCTTAACGGCCCCGCTCAGGGCCTACGAGCAGTACTTC. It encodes CASSLTAPLRAYEQYF.